This passage covers 8 T cell receptor beta chains from one sample sequenced in a study of post-analysis software for immune sequencing data (dated by TCRdb to between 2015 and 2017). Their antigens are not known. Broader findings and caveats from the paper: Significantly higher frequencies in patients than in controls were found for about five TRBV segments, including TRBV5-6, TRBV5-1 and TRBV20-1.

Library creation used PCR. The sequencer was an Illumina HiSeq 2500. Unique molecular identifiers were incorporated into TCR beta cDNA libraries to reduce PCR and sequencing biases. TCRdb handled the public reads itself, with Q25 trimming in fastp and clone calling in MiXCR, and kept productive beta chains. Rows with one shared CDR3 protein collapse into an entry with the most common genes and DNA. This sample is represented by 700,000 to 900,000 distinct CDR3 sequences; about 45% of them were singletons. The leading ten clones occupy roughly 4.9% of the sample. Sequenced: blood. The source of these receptors is a girl aged 10 to 17 with multiple sclerosis.

In this sample, this clonotype turned up once. At one of its ends the junction is not consistent with the germline gene, which may arise from a read error. The chain recombines TRBV3-1 with TRBJ2-7; D may correspond to TRBD1 or TRBD2 (6 bases each). CDR3 length equals 12 residues. Germline assignment: CDR1 LGHDT and CDR2 YNNKEL (reference sequence). The CDR3 is CASIQGGSEQYF. The CDR3 DNA sequence: TGTGCCAGCATCCAAGGGGGGAGCGAGCAGTACTTC.

V is TRBV4-1 and J is TRBJ2-3, with 8 bases lining up with TRBD2. The length of the CDR3 is 16 residues. With 1 base clipped from V and 6 bases from J, the junction kept 9 bases outside the gene matches. Germline V gene data show CDR1 as MGHRA and CDR2 as YSYEKL. In DNA, the CDR3 is TGCGCCAGCAGCCAAGGCAACCGGGAGGGACTGGATACGCAGTATTTT. It encodes CASSQGNREGLDTQYF.

The sample holds a few counts of this clonotype. The CDR3 DNA is TGTGCCACCCTAACCTCTAGCGGGATGGGGGTCTACAATGAGCAGTTCTTC. It specifies CATLTSSGMGVYNEQFF. This chain joins TRBV27 and TRBJ2-1; the match to TRBD2 covers 9 bases. This CDR3 has 17 amino acids. The V segment lost 10 bases and the J segment 3 bases; nucleotides outside the gene matches: 16. Germline CDR1 is MNHEY and CDR2 is SMNVEV (reference sequence).

This chain links TRBV25-1 with TRBJ1-5, with D unclear. Germline V gene data show CDR1 as MGHDK and CDR2 as SYGVNS. This CDR3 has 14 amino acids. V lost 0 bases and J 3 bases, leaving 6 bases between the germline ends. CDR3 bases: TGTGCCAGCAGTGAATATGGGGACAATCAGCCCCAGCATTTT. Translation: CASSEYGDNQPQHF.

This clonotype was detected only a few times. The chain carries TRBV20-1 and TRBJ2-1; D gene ambiguous. Trimming stripped 5 bases from V and 0 bases from J, with 14 bases between. CDR1 DFQATT and CDR2 SNEGSKA come from the germline V gene (reference sequence). The CDR3 has 15 residues. The CDR3 loop is CSALKSTSSYNEQFF. In nucleotides, the CDR3 is TGCAGTGCTTTAAAGTCAACGAGCTCCTACAATGAGCAGTTCTTC.

As concerns this clonotype: Germline is not matched at one junction end, which may reflect a read error. The chain employs TRBV3-1 and TRBJ2-1; the match to TRBD2 covers 9 bases. CDR3 length: 17 amino acids. Germline V lookup: CDR1 LGHDT, CDR2 YNNKEL (reference sequence). The DNA of the CDR3 is TGTGCCAGCGGCCAAGATTTTCCTAGCGGGGATTACAATGAGCAGTTCTTC. This encodes CASGQDFPSGDYNEQFF.

This clonotype was seen only a few times. J is TRBJ1-5 and V is TRBV28; no definite D call. Germline-derived CDR1 and CDR2 are MDHEN and SYDVKM. This CDR3 is built from 16 residues. V dropped 6 bases and J dropped 2 bases, with 17 bases sitting between them. CDR3 in DNA: TGTGCCAGCAGCTCCCCCTACAGTAGCGGCAATCAGCCCCAGCATTTT. As protein: CASSSPYSSGNQPQHF.

This clonotype turned up a few times. The chain carries TRBV6-6 and TRBJ1-2; D possibly corresponds to TRBD1 (5 bases). Per the germline V gene, CDR1 is MNHNY and CDR2 is SVGAGI (reference sequence). Trimming took 0 bases from V and 13 from J, leaving 15 bases between them. CDR3 length: 13 residues. CDR3 loop: CASSYSVQDRPTF. The CDR3 nucleotides read TGTGCCAGCAGTTACTCGGTACAGGATCGACCCACCTTC.